One sample yielded the 16 T cell receptor beta chains listed below, sequenced in a study of T cell repertoires in cytomegalovirus infection. No antigen is known for these receptors. TCRdb redid the calling of the reads with MiXCR, one entry per CDR3 protein. The sample has some 700,000 distinct CDR3 sequences; around 32% are singletons. The material sequenced was cultured PBMCs, taken from culture after CMV antigen stimulation. Receptors originate from a human donor in good health (CMV status not recorded). Some clones in this sample may be carry-over from other donors' samples.

The chain has TRBV11-2 and TRBJ2-7; 7 bases map to TRBD1. Germline CDR1 SGHAT, CDR2 FQNNGV. The CDR3 has 17 residues. Unmatched junction bases numbered 14, after V lost 5 bases and J lost 1 base. The CDR3 loop is CASSVHTGDRDSYEQYF. DNA of the CDR3: TGTGCCAGCAGCGTCCACACAGGGGACCGGGATTCCTACGAGCAGTACTTC.

This clonotype was detected a few times. This sequence joins TRBV19 and TRBJ2-1; TRBD2 matches 10 bases. Trimming cost V 10 bases and J 4 bases; bases outside gene matches: 4. The CDR3 length is 13 residues. From germline, CDR1 is LNHDA and CDR2 SQIVND (reference sequence). CDR3 sequence reads: CATGTSAYNEQFF. Here the CDR3 DNA reads TGTGCCACTGGGACTAGCGCGTACAATGAGCAGTTCTTC.

Only a few counts were recorded for this clonotype. The chain joins TRBV11-3 to TRBJ2-3, with D possibly matching TRBD1 (5 bases). Trimming removed 0 bases from V and 1 base from J, with 8 bases in between. The CDR3 sequence is 15 residues long. In germline, CDR1 is SGHNT, CDR2 YENEEA. In nucleotides, the CDR3 is TGTGCCAGCAGCTTAGAAGGCAGGGGCACAGATACGCAGTATTTT. Its protein is CASSLEGRGTDTQYF.

In its sample, this clonotype was seen many times. This chain links TRBV7-2 with TRBJ1-3; no definite D call. Between the trimmed V and J ends, which lost 1 base and 8 bases, there was a span of 9 bases. The V gene's germline CDR1 is SGHTA and CDR2 FQGNSA. The CDR3 length is 13 residues. The CDR3 DNA sequence: TGTGCCAGCAGCTTAGTAGGACTGGACACCATATATTTT. This sequence encodes CASSLVGLDTIYF.

The chain joins TRBV11-2 to TRBJ2-3, with a tentative D call TRBD2 (6 bases). CDR3 length: 14 amino acids. The V and J ends lost 6 bases and 1 base respectively, with 11 bases between them. CDR1 SGHAT and CDR2 FQNNGV come from the germline V gene. CDR3 DNA: TGTGCCAGCAGACCTGCGGGACGCACAGATACGCAGTATTTT. Amino acid sequence: CASRPAGRTDTQYF.

The genes are TRBV7-6 and TRBJ2-3; maybe TRBD2 (6 bases). The CDR3 has 15 residues. With 4 bases removed from V and 6 bases from J, the gap between germline ends came to 17 bases. Germline CDR1 is SGHVS and CDR2 is FNYEAQ. As DNA, the CDR3 is TGTGCCAGCAGCTACGGGTCTCATCGGGGGGATACGCAGTATTTT. It codes for CASSYGSHRGDTQYF.

This clonotype was detected only a few times. This chain connects TRBV7-2 to TRBJ1-5; D unclear. Trimming left V 1 base short and J 4 bases short, with 11 bases between. Germline V gene lookup returns CDR1 SGHTA and CDR2 FQGNSA. This CDR3 has 15 amino acids. As DNA, the CDR3 is TGTGCCAGCAGCTTAGTGTGGCAGCTAAATCAGCCCCAGCATTTT. It codes for CASSLVWQLNQPQHF. The variable domain in full, completed from reference TRBV7-2 and TRBJ1-5, reads GAGVSQSPSNKVTEKGKDVELRCDPISGHTALYWYRQSLGQGLEFLIYFQGNSAPDKSGLPSDRFSAERTGGSVSTLTIQRTQQEDSAVYLCASSLVWQLNQPQHFGDGTRLSIL.

V and J are TRBV2 and TRBJ2-7, with no clear D. The CDR3 length is 14 residues. Germline lookup yields CDR1 SNHLY and CDR2 FYNNEI. V was cut by 8 bases and J by 4 bases, with 18 bases left in between. The CDR3 nucleotides read TGTGCCAGCGCTCAGGATGAGGCCCCGTACGAGCAGTACTTC. Residues: CASAQDEAPYEQYF.

This clonotype was picked up many times. The chain joins TRBV7-2 to TRBJ2-3; D ambiguous. The CDR3 is made up of 14 amino acids. CDR1 and CDR2 (germline): SGHTA, FQGNSA. V lost 1 base and J lost 4, with 9 bases in between. CDR3: CASSLVESPDTQYF. As DNA, the CDR3 is TGTGCCAGCAGCTTAGTGGAGTCCCCAGATACGCAGTATTTT.

V usage is TRBV20-1 and J usage is TRBJ2-5; 8 nucleotides agree with TRBD2. The CDR3 consists of 14 residues. V dropped 1 base and J dropped 2; count of bases not matched to a gene: 3. Germline V lookup: CDR1 DFQATT, CDR2 SNEGSKA (reference sequence). Written as DNA, the CDR3 is TGCAGTGCTAGAGCCCTAGCGGGTCAAGAGACCCAGTACTTC. This gives the protein CSARALAGQETQYF.

The V call is TRBV11-2, the J call TRBJ2-4; 8 nucleotides line up with TRBD2. The ends lost 4 bases at V and 13 bases at J; junction bases unmatched: 15. The CDR3 sequence is 15 residues long. The V gene's germline CDR1 is SGHAT and CDR2 FQNNGV. The DNA of the CDR3 is TGTGCCAGCAGCTCGTTCGGCGGGAGGATGGGGTTGCAGTACTTC. It specifies CASSSFGGRMGLQYF.

This clonotype came up many times. The chain is built from TRBV7-2 and TRBJ2-7, with 9 bases matching TRBD1. V shed 6 bases, J shed 2 bases, and the junction held 8 bases outside the gene matches. CDR3 size: 15 residues. CDR1 and CDR2 from the germline V gene are SGHTA and FQGNSA. CDR3 nucleotide sequence: TGTGCCAGCAGGCCCGGGACAGGGATCGCCTACGAGCAGTACTTC. It encodes CASRPGTGIAYEQYF.

CDR3 sequence (DNA): TGTGCCAGCAGCCATCCTATGGGGGGCACGTATGGCTACACCTTC. Translated: CASSHPMGGTYGYTF. The chain has TRBV28 and TRBJ1-2, with a tentative D call TRBD1 (6 bases). Trimming shortened V by 6 bases and J by 5 bases, and 19 bases separated the two germline ends. CDR3 size: 15 residues. The germline V gene encodes CDR1 MDHEN and CDR2 SYDVKM.

This chain connects TRBV7-6 to TRBJ2-1; 7 nucleotides agree with TRBD2. CDR3 length equals 14 residues. V gave up 4 bases and J gave up 4 bases; unmatched junction bases: 4. Germline-derived CDR1 and CDR2 are SGHVS and FNYEAQ. Here the CDR3 DNA reads TGTGCCAGCAGCTCTGGGGGGGAATACAATGAGCAGTTCTTC. Translating it yields CASSSGGEYNEQFF.

This clonotype was recorded once. The gene calls are TRBV7-4 and TRBJ2-1; maybe TRBD2 (5 bases). The CDR3 is 14 residues long. The V end lost 2 bases, the J end lost 5 bases, and 10 bases lay between the germline ends. The germline gives CDR1 SGHVT, CDR2 SQSDAQ. Here the CDR3 reads CASSLTNGDNEQFF. The CDR3 nucleotides read TGTGCCAGCAGCTTAACAAACGGGGACAATGAGCAGTTCTTC. Full variable domain (remainder filled in from reference TRBV7-4 and TRBJ2-1): GAGVSQSPRYKVAKRGRDVALRCDSISGHVTLYWYRQTLGQGSEVLTYSQSDAQRDKSGRPSGRFSAERPERSVSTLKIQRTEQGDSAVYLCASSLTNGDNEQFFGPGTRLTVL.

This clonotype has a count of ten or more. The J gene is TRBJ2-7, the V gene TRBV7-2; D is perhaps TRBD1 (5 bases). The CDR3 has 17 amino acids. Germline V lookup: CDR1 SGHTA, CDR2 FQGNSA. Deletions cut 1 base from V and 2 bases from J, with 18 bases between. For the CDR3, the DNA is TGTGCCAGCAGCTTAGAGCCTAGGGGCCCCCTTCCCTACGAGCAGTACTTC. It codes for CASSLEPRGPLPYEQYF. The full variable domain, its missing parts supplied by reference TRBV7-2 and TRBJ2-7, is GAGVSQSPSNKVTEKGKDVELRCDPISGHTALYWYRQSLGQGLEFLIYFQGNSAPDKSGLPSDRFSAERTGGSVSTLTIQRTQQEDSAVYLCASSLEPRGPLPYEQYFGPGTRLTVT.